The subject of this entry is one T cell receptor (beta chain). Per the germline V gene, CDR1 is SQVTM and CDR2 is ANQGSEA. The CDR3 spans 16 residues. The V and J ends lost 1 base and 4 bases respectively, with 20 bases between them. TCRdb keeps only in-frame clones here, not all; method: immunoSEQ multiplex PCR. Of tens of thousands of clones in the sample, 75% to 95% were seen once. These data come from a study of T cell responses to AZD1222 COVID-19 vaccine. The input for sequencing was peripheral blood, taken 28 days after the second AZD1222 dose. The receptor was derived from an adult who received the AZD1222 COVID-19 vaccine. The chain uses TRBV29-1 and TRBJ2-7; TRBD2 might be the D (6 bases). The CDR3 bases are TGCAGCGTTGAAGCGGAGGGCGCGGGGAGAGATTACGAGCAGTACTTC. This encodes CSVEAEGAGRDYEQYF.